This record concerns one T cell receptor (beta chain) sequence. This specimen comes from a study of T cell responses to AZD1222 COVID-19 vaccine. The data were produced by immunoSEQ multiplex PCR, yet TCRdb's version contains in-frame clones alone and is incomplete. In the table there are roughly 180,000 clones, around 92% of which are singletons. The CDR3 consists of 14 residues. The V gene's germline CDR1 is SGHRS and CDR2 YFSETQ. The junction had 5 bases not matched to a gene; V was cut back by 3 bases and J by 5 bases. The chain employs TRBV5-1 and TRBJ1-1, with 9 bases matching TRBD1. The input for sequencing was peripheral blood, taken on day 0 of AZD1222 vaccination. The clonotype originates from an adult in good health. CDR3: CASSWGTGPTEAFF. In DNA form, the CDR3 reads TGCGCCAGCAGCTGGGGGACAGGGCCTACTGAAGCTTTCTTT.